This T cell receptor beta chain was identified in a study of neoadjuvant nivolumab and ipilimumab in lung cancer. Regarding the study as a whole: Compared with tumor-adjacent uninvolved lung, resected tumors showed greater richness and clonality. Only two of four nivolumab-treated tumors gained richness and clonality by surgery.

Using immunoSEQ multiplex PCR, the repertoire was profiled, and TCRdb retains in-frame clones only, with some absent. The sample lists some 9,700 clones; more than 70% were seen once. The CDR3 has 11 residues. CDR1 is MNHNY and CDR2 is SVGAGI in the germline V gene (reference sequence). Trimming pared 8 bases from V and 7 bases from J, leaving 11 bases between. Points on this clone: Antigen: not known.

This clonotype was sampled from an adult with non-small cell lung cancer. Some clones in this sample may be carry-over from other donors' samples. Source: tumor tissue, taken after neoadjuvant nivolumab, alone or with ipilimumab, at or shortly before surgery. The rearrangement uses TRBV6-6 and TRBJ1-2; the D is unclear. In DNA form, the CDR3 reads TGTGCCAGCGAGGTAATGGGTGGCTACACCTTC. Protein sequence: CASEVMGGYTF.